The 2 T cell receptor beta chains given below trace back to one sample, sequenced in a study of beta chain bispecific antibodies for T cell cancers. Antigen specificity for these receptors is unknown. Regarding the study as a whole: In these mixed samples, most targeted TRBV reads derived from the leukemia cell line.

T cells were expanded from blood mononuclear cells for two to three days with anti-CD3 OKT3 or CD3/CD28 beads. MiXCR was run by TCRdb on the 5' RACE reads, yielding one entry per CDR3 protein. This sample has some 9,000 distinct CDR3 sequences, with roughly 2.2% found just once. The sample in question was T cells from a healthy donor cultured with Jurkat leukemia cells, obtained from a culture containing an anti-CD19 bispecific antibody. These TCRs come from a human donor in good health. Some clones in this sample may be carry-over from other donors' samples.

At least ten counts were recorded for this clonotype. V and J are TRBV27 and TRBJ2-3; D ambiguous. CDR3 length: 13 residues. V gave up 5 bases and J gave up 0 bases, with 6 bases separating them. In germline, CDR1 is MNHEY, CDR2 SMNVEV (reference sequence). The CDR3 DNA sequence: TGTGCCAGCAGTCGCTTTAGCACAGATACGCAGTATTTT. This sequence encodes CASSRFSTDTQYF.

The chain links TRBV7-8 to TRBJ2-2; D gene uncertain. Germline values: CDR1 SGHVS, CDR2 FQNEAQ. The V end lost 2 bases, the J end lost 4 bases, and 11 bases lay between the germline ends. The CDR3 runs 15 residues. The CDR3 sequence is CASSLLGLATGELFF. The CDR3 DNA reads TGTGCCAGCAGCTTATTGGGATTAGCCACCGGGGAGCTGTTTTTT.